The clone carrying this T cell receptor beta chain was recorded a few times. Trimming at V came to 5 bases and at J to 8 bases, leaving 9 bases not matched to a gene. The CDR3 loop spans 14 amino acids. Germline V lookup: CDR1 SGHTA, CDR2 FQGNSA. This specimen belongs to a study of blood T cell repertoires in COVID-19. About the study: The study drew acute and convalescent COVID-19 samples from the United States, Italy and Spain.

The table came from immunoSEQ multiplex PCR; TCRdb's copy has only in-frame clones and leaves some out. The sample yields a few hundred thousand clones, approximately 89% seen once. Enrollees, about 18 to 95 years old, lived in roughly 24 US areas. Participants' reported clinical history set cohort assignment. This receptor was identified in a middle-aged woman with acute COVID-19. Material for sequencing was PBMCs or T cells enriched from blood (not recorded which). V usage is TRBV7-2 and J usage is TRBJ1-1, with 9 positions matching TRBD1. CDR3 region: CASSAGQGMLEAFF. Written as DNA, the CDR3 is TGTGCCAGCAGCGCCGGACAGGGGATGTTGGAAGCTTTCTTT.